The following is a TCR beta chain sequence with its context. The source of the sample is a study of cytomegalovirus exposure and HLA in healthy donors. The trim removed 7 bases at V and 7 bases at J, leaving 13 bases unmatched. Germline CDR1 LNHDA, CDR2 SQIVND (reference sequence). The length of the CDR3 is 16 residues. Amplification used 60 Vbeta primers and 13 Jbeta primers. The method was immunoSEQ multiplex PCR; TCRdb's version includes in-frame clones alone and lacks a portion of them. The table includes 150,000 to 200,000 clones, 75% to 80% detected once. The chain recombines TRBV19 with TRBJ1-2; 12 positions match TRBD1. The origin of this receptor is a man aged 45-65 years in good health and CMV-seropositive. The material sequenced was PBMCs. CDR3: CASIGGDKGQGAGYTF. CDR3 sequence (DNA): TGTGCCAGTATCGGGGGAGACAAGGGACAGGGGGCTGGCTACACCTTC.